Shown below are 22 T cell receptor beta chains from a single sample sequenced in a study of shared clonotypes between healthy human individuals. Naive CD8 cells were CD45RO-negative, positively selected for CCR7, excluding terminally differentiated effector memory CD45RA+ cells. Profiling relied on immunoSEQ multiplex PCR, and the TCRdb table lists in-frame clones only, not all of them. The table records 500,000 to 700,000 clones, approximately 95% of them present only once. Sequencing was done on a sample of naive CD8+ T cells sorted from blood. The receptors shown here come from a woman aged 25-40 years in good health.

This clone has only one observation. The CDR3 sequence is CASSYTGMNTEAFF. CDR3 coding DNA: TGTGCCAGCAGTTACACAGGGATGAACACTGAAGCTTTCTTT. This chain links TRBV6-5 with TRBJ1-1; D may be TRBD1 (6 bases). Germline V gives CDR1 MNHEY, CDR2 SVGAGI. The CDR3 covers 14 residues. Trimming left V 2 bases short and J 0 bases short, with 7 bases between.

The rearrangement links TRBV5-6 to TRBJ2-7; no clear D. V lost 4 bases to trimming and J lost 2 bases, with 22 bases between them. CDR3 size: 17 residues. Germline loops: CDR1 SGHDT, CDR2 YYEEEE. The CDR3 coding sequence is TGTGCCAGCAGCGCCGGACCGAGGCCCGTTGAGCCCTACGAGCAGTACTTC. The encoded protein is CASSAGPRPVEPYEQYF.

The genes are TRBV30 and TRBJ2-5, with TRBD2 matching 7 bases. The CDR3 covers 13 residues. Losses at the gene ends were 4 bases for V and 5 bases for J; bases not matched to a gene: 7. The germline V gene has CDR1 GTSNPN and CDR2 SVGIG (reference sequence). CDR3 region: CAWKLAYWETQYF. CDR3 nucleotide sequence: TGTGCCTGGAAACTAGCGTATTGGGAGACCCAGTACTTC.

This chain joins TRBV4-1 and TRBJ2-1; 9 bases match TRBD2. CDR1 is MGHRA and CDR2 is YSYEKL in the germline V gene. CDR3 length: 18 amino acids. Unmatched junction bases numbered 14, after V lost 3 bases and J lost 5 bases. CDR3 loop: CASSHVGPWASGDNEQFF. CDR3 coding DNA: TGCGCCAGCAGCCATGTGGGGCCCTGGGCTAGCGGGGACAATGAGCAGTTCTTC.

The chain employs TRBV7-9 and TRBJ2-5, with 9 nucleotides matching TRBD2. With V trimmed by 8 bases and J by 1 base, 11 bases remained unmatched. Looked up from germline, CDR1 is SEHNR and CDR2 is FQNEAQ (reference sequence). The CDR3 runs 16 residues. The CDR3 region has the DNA TGTGCCAGCGTCTCGGGAGCGGGAGGCACCCAAGAGACCCAGTACTTC. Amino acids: CASVSGAGGTQETQYF.

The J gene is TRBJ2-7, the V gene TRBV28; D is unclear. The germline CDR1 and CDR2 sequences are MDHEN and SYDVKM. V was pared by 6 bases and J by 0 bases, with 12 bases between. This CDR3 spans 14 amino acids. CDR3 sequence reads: CASRLQPSSYEQYF. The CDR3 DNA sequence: TGTGCCAGCAGGCTACAGCCAAGCTCCTACGAGCAGTACTTC.

CDR3 in DNA: TGTGCCAGCAGCGTCTTACTAGCGGAGGACAATGAGCAGTTCTTC. It yields the protein CASSVLLAEDNEQFF. The chain couples TRBV9 to TRBJ2-1, with 8 bases aligning to TRBD2. Per germline, CDR1 SGDLS and CDR2 YYNGEE. The trim removed 2 bases at V and 5 bases at J, leaving 6 bases unmatched. This CDR3 comprises 15 residues.

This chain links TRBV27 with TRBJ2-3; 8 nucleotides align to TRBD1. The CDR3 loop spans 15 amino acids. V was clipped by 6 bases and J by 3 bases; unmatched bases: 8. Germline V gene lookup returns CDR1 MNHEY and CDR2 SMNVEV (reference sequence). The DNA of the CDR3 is TGTGCCAGCAGCCTACCAGGGGGCGCGACAGATACGCAGTATTTT. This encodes CASSLPGGATDTQYF.

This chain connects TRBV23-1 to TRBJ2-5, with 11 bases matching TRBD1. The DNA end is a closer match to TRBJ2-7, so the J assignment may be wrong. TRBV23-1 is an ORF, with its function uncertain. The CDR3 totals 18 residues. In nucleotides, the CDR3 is TGCGCCAGCAGTCAGGCGGACAGGGGGCCGTACCCCTCCTACGAGCAGTACTTC. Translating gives CASSQADRGPYPSYEQYF.

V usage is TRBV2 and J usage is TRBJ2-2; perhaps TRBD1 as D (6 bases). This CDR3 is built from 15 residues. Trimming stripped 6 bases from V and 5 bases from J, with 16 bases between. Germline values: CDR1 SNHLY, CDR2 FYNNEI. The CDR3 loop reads CASRAQGVRTGELFF. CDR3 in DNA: TGTGCCAGCAGGGCACAGGGCGTGAGGACCGGGGAGCTGTTTTTT.

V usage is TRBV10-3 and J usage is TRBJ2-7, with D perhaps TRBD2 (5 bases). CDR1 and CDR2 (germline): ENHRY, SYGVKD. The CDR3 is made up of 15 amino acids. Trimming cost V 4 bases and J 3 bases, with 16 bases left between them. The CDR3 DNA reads TGTGCCATCAGTGCAGCGGCTAAACCAGACTACGAGCAGTACTTC. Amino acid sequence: CAISAAAKPDYEQYF.

The CDR3 DNA reads TGCAGCGTTGAAGTGGACAGACCCTACGAGCAGTACTTC. Translation gives CSVEVDRPYEQYF. The chain carries TRBV29-1 and TRBJ2-7, with D possibly TRBD1 on 6 matching bases. This CDR3 has 13 residues. With 1 base removed from V and 2 bases from J, the gap between germline ends came to 9 bases. Per germline, CDR1 SQVTM and CDR2 ANQGSEA.

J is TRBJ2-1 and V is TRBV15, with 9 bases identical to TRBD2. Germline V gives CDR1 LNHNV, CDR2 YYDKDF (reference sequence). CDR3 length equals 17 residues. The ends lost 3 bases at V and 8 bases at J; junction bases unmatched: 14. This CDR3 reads CATSRLAGTYGEDEQFF. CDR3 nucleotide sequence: TGTGCCACCAGCAGGCTAGCGGGGACCTACGGGGAGGATGAGCAGTTCTTC.

As DNA, the CDR3 is TGCGCCAGCTATGGCCCCCGGGACAGCTCCTACAATGAGCAGTTCTTC. As protein: CASYGPRDSSYNEQFF. This chain uses TRBV10-2 with TRBJ2-1, with 7 bases aligning to TRBD1. This CDR3 contains 16 residues. The ends lost 8 bases at V and 0 bases at J; junction bases unmatched: 10. Germline V CDR1 and CDR2: WSHSY, SAAADI.

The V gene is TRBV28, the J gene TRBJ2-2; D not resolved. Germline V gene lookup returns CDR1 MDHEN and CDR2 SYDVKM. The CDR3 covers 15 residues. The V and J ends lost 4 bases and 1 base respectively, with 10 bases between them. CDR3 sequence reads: CASSSPFLNTGELFF. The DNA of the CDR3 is TGTGCCAGCAGTTCCCCGTTCTTGAACACCGGGGAGCTGTTTTTT.

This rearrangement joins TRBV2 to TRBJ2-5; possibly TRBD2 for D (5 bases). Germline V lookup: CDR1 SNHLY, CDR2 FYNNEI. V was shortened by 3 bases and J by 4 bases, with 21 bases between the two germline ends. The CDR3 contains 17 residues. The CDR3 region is CASSDEGAVDAIETQYF. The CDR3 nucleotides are TGTGCCAGCAGTGATGAGGGTGCTGTGGACGCAATAGAGACCCAGTACTTC.

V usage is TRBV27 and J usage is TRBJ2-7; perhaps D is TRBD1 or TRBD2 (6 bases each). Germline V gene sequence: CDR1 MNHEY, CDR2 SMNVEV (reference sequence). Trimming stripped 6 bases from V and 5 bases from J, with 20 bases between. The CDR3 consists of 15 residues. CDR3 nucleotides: TGTGCCAGCAGCCAACCGGGGGCTAGCGCTAACGAGCAGTACTTC. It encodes CASSQPGASANEQYF.

For the CDR3, the DNA is TGCGCCAGCAGCCAAGATTTCGCTCTGAACTACGAGCAGTACTTC. It is translated as CASSQDFALNYEQYF. The rearrangement links TRBV4-1 to TRBJ2-5, with D hard to call. The J call is doubtful: the DNA matches TRBJ2-7 better. This CDR3 is 15 amino acids long. Looked up from germline, CDR1 is MGHRA and CDR2 is YSYEKL.

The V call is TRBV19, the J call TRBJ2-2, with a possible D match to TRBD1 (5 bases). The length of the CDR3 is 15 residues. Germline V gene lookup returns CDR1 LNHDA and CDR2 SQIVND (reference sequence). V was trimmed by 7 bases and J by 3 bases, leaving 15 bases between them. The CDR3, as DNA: TGTGCCAGTACCTTGACAGAAATTTACACCGGGGAGCTGTTTTTT. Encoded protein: CASTLTEIYTGELFF.

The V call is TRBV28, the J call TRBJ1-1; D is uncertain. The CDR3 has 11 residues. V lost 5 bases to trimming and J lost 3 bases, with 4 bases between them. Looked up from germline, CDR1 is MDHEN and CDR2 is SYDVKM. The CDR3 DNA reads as TGTGCCAGCAGTAGGTACACTGAAGCTTTCTTT. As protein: CASSRYTEAFF.

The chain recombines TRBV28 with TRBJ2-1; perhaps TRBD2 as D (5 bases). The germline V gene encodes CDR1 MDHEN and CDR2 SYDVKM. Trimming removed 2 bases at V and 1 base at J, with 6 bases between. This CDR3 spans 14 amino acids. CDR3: CASSLGLSYNEQFF. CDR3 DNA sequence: TGTGCCAGCAGTTTAGGACTTTCCTACAATGAGCAGTTCTTC.

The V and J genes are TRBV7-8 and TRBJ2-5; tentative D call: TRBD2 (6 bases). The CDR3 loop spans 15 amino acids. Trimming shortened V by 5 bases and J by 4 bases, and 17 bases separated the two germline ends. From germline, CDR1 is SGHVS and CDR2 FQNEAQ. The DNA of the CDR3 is TGTGCCAGCAGCGTCCCCGGGAGCTCGGGAGAGACCCAGTACTTC. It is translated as CASSVPGSSGETQYF.